These 13 T cell receptor beta chains were all obtained from the same sample, sequenced in a study of T cells in Graves' hyperthyroidism and ophthalmopathy. The TCR beta CDR3 regions underwent amplification using RNA transcripts as the source. First-round RT-PCR of the TCR CDR3 relied on the HTBI primer set. Each CDR3 protein is one row after TCRdb ran MiXCR on the multiplex PCR reads. The sample shows about 480,000 distinct CDR3 sequences, around 15% of them seen only once. Specimen: blood. These receptor sequences come from a woman aged 18 to 35 with Graves' hyperthyroidism.

Ten or more counts support this clonotype. The V gene is TRBV3-1, the J gene TRBJ2-1; D is uncertain. Trimming removed 0 bases from V and 2 bases from J, with 5 bases in between. Germline V gene data show CDR1 as LGHDT and CDR2 as YNNKEL (reference sequence). The CDR3 extends over 14 amino acids. Here the CDR3 reads CASSQDYAYNEQFF. CDR3 DNA: TGTGCCAGCAGCCAAGACTACGCCTACAATGAGCAGTTCTTC.

The chain links TRBV10-2 to TRBJ2-4; 8 nucleotides align to TRBD2. Trimming removed 4 bases from V and 0 bases from J; junction bases left unmatched: 5. The CDR3 sequence is 16 residues long. Germline CDR1 WSHSY, CDR2 SAAADI. CDR3 region: CASSVSGSIAKNIQYF. CDR3 DNA: TGCGCCAGCAGTGTAAGCGGGAGCATAGCCAAAAACATTCAGTACTTC.

The chain carries TRBV27 and TRBJ1-2, with a possible D match to TRBD1 (6 bases). V was trimmed by 4 bases and J by 4 bases, leaving 16 bases between them. Germline CDR1 MNHEY, CDR2 SMNVEV (reference sequence). The length of the CDR3 is 15 residues. In DNA form, the CDR3 reads TGTGCCAGCAGTTCCCGGGACAATCCCATCTATGGCTACACCTTC. Residues: CASSSRDNPIYGYTF.

The chain couples TRBV3-1 to TRBJ2-3; tentative D call: TRBD2 (5 bases). The CDR3 runs 13 residues. The germline gives CDR1 LGHDT, CDR2 YNNKEL (reference sequence). The V end lost 0 bases, the J end lost 10 bases, and 11 bases lay between the germline ends. The CDR3 DNA reads TGTGCCAGCAGCCAAGATGAGGGAAGGGCGCAGTATTTT. This encodes CASSQDEGRAQYF.

V gene TRBV5-5 combines with J gene TRBJ2-1, with 13 bases identical to TRBD2. The CDR3 runs 19 residues. Per germline, CDR1 SGHKS and CDR2 YYEKEE (reference sequence). The junction had 9 bases not matched to a gene; V was cut back by 3 bases and J by 0 bases. CDR3 DNA sequence: TGTGCCAGCAGCTGGGGACTAGCGGGGTTACTGAGCTCCTACAATGAGCAGTTCTTC. This gives the protein CASSWGLAGLLSSYNEQFF.

This clonotype was found a few times. The CDR3 nucleotides read TGCAGCGTTGAAGATTTCGCTAGCGGGAATGACGCGAACACCGGGGAGCTGTTTTTT. Translation: CSVEDFASGNDANTGELFF. The chain recombines TRBV29-1 with TRBJ2-2; 9 bases line up with TRBD2. This CDR3 has 19 amino acids. V lost 0 bases and J lost 0; bases outside the gene matches: 11. CDR1 and CDR2 from the germline V gene are SQVTM and ANQGSEA.

The chain links TRBV19 to TRBJ2-7; D is ambiguous. Between the trimmed V and J ends, which lost 4 bases and 6 bases, there was a span of 19 bases. There are 15 residues in the CDR3. Germline CDR1 LNHDA, CDR2 SQIVND (reference sequence). CDR3 protein: CASSKGIAVGGEQYF. CDR3 in DNA: TGTGCCAGTAGTAAGGGTATAGCAGTCGGTGGCGAGCAGTACTTC. The complete variable domain, with remaining parts taken from reference TRBV19 and TRBJ2-7, reads DGGITQSPKYLFRKEGQNVTLSCEQNLNHDAMYWYRQDPGQGLRLIYYSQIVNDFQKGDIAEGYSVSREKKESFPLTVTSAQKNPTAFYLCASSKGIAVGGEQYFGPGTRLTVT.

At least ten counts were recorded for this clonotype. This chain's CDR3 is CATRTGVVYEQYV. The DNA for the CDR3 is TGTGCCACGCGGACAGGAGTTGTCTACGAGCAGTACGTC. This rearrangement joins TRBV10-3 to TRBJ2-7; the match to TRBD1 covers 7 bases. Germline lookup yields CDR1 ENHRY and CDR2 SYGVKD. With V trimmed by 10 bases and J by 3 bases, 9 bases remained unmatched. The CDR3 extends over 13 amino acids.

In this sample, this clonotype turned up many times. The chain employs TRBV27 and TRBJ2-1; D is uncertain. The germline V gene has CDR1 MNHEY and CDR2 SMNVEV (reference sequence). Trimming stripped 3 bases from V and 10 bases from J, with 13 bases between. The CDR3 extends over 13 amino acids. The CDR3 spells CASSFPAGEEQFF. The CDR3 region has the DNA TGTGCCAGCAGTTTCCCCGCCGGAGAGGAGCAGTTCTTC.

At least ten counts were recorded for this clonotype. This sequence joins TRBV6-1 and TRBJ1-1, with D possibly being TRBD1 (6 bases). The V end lost 6 bases, the J end lost 4 bases, and 12 bases lay between the germline ends. Germline V CDR1 and CDR2: MNHNS, SASEGT. The CDR3 loop spans 13 amino acids. CDR3 coding DNA: TGTGCCAGCAGGTCCGGGACACCCACTGAAGCTTTCTTT. Translating gives CASRSGTPTEAFF.

The sample holds many counts of this clonotype. An end of the junction differs from the germline gene, which may be a read error. The gene calls are TRBV20-1 and TRBJ1-5, with a possible D match to TRBD1 (5 bases). The CDR3 totals 16 residues. Germline V gene lookup returns CDR1 DFQATT and CDR2 SNEGSKA (reference sequence). As DNA, the CDR3 is TGCAGTGCTCTAGGACACGCGGGTGGGAGCAGTCAGCCCCAGCATTTT. Translation gives CSALGHAGGSSQPQHF.

Worth noting for this clonotype: A clone one base away is much larger, so this may be a read error. The chain uses TRBV20-1 and TRBJ2-3; TRBD2 agrees at 7 bases. The germline V gene has CDR1 DFQATT and CDR2 SNEGSKA (reference sequence). The CDR3 has 15 amino acids. Germline trimming cut 6 bases from V and 2 bases from J; bases unmatched to any gene: 11. The CDR3 sequence is CSAASGLTTTDTQYF. Written as DNA, the CDR3 is TGCAGTGCAGCATCGGGACTAACTACCACAGATACGCAGTATTTT.

This clonotype was detected many times. The V call is TRBV2, the J call TRBJ2-3, with 8 positions matching TRBD1. This CDR3 has 15 residues. Trimming at V came to 4 bases and at J to 4 bases, leaving 7 bases not matched to a gene. Germline CDR1 SNHLY, CDR2 FYNNEI. The CDR3 sequence is CASSGRQGAADTQYF. In DNA, the CDR3 is TGTGCCAGCAGTGGACGGCAGGGGGCTGCAGATACGCAGTATTTT.